This TCR beta chain was obtained from a study of molecular identifiers for immune sequencing clone quantification. Preparation of the bulk TCR libraries relied on previously described methods and listed TCR primers. MiXCR, applied by TCRdb to the PCR reads, yields one record per CDR3 protein. Here the sample spans some 580,000 distinct CDR3 sequences, less than 30% being singletons. This clonotype was counted many times. This CDR3 contains 15 residues. Between the trimmed V and J ends, which lost 0 bases and 0 bases, there was a span of 8 bases. Germline values: CDR1 MNHEY, CDR2 SVGAGI. Specimen: naive CD8+ T cells from blood, with Jurkat cell RNA spiked in. Subset described: FACS-sorted CD8+CD4-CCR7+CD45RA+ naive T cells. This TCR came from a human donor in good health. Some libraries in this study had Jurkat cell RNA spiked in. The chain carries TRBV6-5 and TRBJ1-1; D is undetermined. CDR3 sequence reads: CASSYSVAMNTEAFF. The CDR3 DNA follows: TGTGCCAGCAGTTACTCGGTAGCCATGAACACTGAAGCTTTCTTT.